This T cell receptor (beta chain) was retrieved from a study of cytomegalovirus exposure and HLA in healthy donors. Study-level findings and limits: Presence/absence results assume similar sequencing depth per donor, which may not hold.

Both 60 Vbeta primers and 13 Jbeta primers went into the PCR. The protocol was immunoSEQ multiplex PCR, while the TCRdb copy is restricted to in-frame clones and leaves out a portion. The table lists about 140,000 clones, approximately 80% of them singletons. Comments on this clone: Its antigen remains unidentified. One junction end does not reproduce the germline sequence, and a read error may be involved.

At the time of sampling, donors were nominally healthy, though unrecorded immune exposures were likely. CDR1 is SNHLY and CDR2 is FYNNEI in the germline V gene. The CDR3 is made up of 15 amino acids. This sequence joins TRBV2 and TRBJ1-6; D gene uncertain. The TCR originated in a man aged 35 to 55 in good health and CMV-seronegative. The sample was PBMCs. CDR3 protein: CASSQASSYNSPLHF. The CDR3, as DNA: TGTGCCAGCAGTCAAGCGAGCTCCTATAATTCACCCCTCCACTTT.